This T cell receptor beta chain comes out of a study of shared clonotypes between healthy human individuals. The overall study: The study used three CD4 naive, three CD4 memory, two CD8 naive and one CD8 memory plate per donor. Study-level points and caveats: Rarefaction showed that sequencing of sorted subsets was incomplete (despite large depth). Unshared clonotypes carried lower generation probabilities than those common to all four donors.

Clones were read by immunoSEQ multiplex PCR, and TCRdb kept only the in-frame ones, dropping some. The sample holds some 2.3 million clones, 90% to 95% seen once. In regard to this clone: Antigen specificity is unknown. The same CDR3 can be traced to other DNA sequences in this sample.

Trimming stripped 1 base from V and 2 bases from J, with 7 bases between. Germline CDR1 reads SGHRS; CDR2 reads YFSETQ. There are 14 residues in the CDR3. The sequencing sample was made of naive CD4+ T cells from PBMCs. Subset denoted: CD45RA+ positively selected. This TCR came from a man aged 18 to 35 in good health. Some clones in this sample may be carry-over from other donors' samples. The chain carries TRBV5-1 and TRBJ1-5; D is uncertain. The CDR3 protein is CASSLSGGNQPQHF. The CDR3 DNA follows: TGCGCCAGCAGCTTGTCCGGGGGCAATCAGCCCCAGCATTTT.